This TCR beta chain originates from a study of early T cells in non-severe SARS-CoV-2 infection. Looking at the study overall: Sequencing of unsorted whole blood was done on bulk RNA, leaving chains unpaired.

This clonotype was detected ten times or more. The CDR3 is 14 amino acids. V lost 3 bases and J 4 bases, leaving 7 bases between the germline ends. Per the germline V gene, CDR1 is MNHEY and CDR2 is SMNVEV (reference sequence). As part of library construction, unique molecular identifiers were attached to individual cDNA molecules. Via MiXCR, TCRdb re-called the 5' RACE reads, giving one row per CDR3 protein. This table holds approximately 71,000 distinct CDR3 sequences, approximately 10% found once. The rearrangement joins TRBV27 to TRBJ1-6; no clear D. The sequence was obtained from an adult who was a healthcare worker with PCR-confirmed SARS-CoV-2 infection or an uninfected control (not recorded which). Sequences were obtained from whole blood. CDR3 loop: CASSLEGYNSPLHF. DNA of the CDR3: TGTGCCAGCAGTTTGGAGGGTTATAATTCACCCCTCCACTTT.